These 13 T cell receptor beta chains originate from one sample sequenced in a study of CD8 T cells in ankylosing spondylitis. TCRdb independently ran MiXCR on the 5' RACE reads; one entry per CDR3 protein. The sample yields 200,000 to 300,000 distinct CDR3 sequences, under 12% seen once. The sample was blood, either unsorted or a sorted T cell fraction (not recorded which). All receptors come from a male donor with ankylosing spondylitis or in good health (not recorded which).

V and J are TRBV18 and TRBJ1-2; 8 nucleotides match TRBD1. The germline V gene has CDR1 KGHSH and CDR2 LQKENI. There are 13 residues in the CDR3. Trimming took 8 bases from V and 6 from J; bases not matched to a gene: 8. Written as DNA, the CDR3 is TGTGCCAGCGAAGGACAGGGAAAGGATGGCTACACCTTC. It translates to CASEGQGKDGYTF.

The chain is built from TRBV5-4 and TRBJ2-2, with TRBD1 matching over 9 bases. This CDR3 is built from 15 residues. The V gene end was trimmed by 1 base and the J gene end by 5 bases; junction bases not matched to a gene: 3. The germline V gene encodes CDR1 SGHNT and CDR2 YYREEE (reference sequence). CDR3 nucleotide sequence: TGTGCCAGCAGCTTGATGACAGGGGGAACCGGGGAGCTGTTTTTT. Its translation is CASSLMTGGTGELFF.

This clonotype has ten or more counts. The V and J genes are TRBV5-1 and TRBJ1-2; D is ambiguous. Looked up from germline, CDR1 is SGHRS and CDR2 is YFSETQ. The CDR3 contains 15 residues. V lost 0 bases, J lost 1 base, and 10 bases lay in between. The CDR3, as DNA: TGCGCCAGCAGCTTGGGACCTGCTCTTAACTATGGCTACACCTTC. As protein: CASSLGPALNYGYTF. Looking up the rest from reference TRBV5-1 and TRBJ1-2 gives the full variable domain: KAGVTQTPRYLIKTRGQQVTLSCSPISGHRSVSWYQQTPGQGLQFLFEYFSETQRNKGNFPGRFSGRQFSNSRSEMNVSTLELGDSALYLCASSLGPALNYGYTFGSGTRLTVV.

Ten or more counts support this clonotype. The V gene is TRBV30, the J gene TRBJ1-2; TRBD1 matches 7 bases. Germline loops: CDR1 GTSNPN, CDR2 SVGIG (reference sequence). The CDR3 loop spans 15 amino acids. The ends lost 4 bases at V and 2 bases at J; junction bases unmatched: 10. CDR3 amino acids: CAWTTGTAMNYGYTF. The CDR3 DNA is TGTGCCTGGACGACCGGGACAGCTATGAACTATGGCTACACCTTC.

This clonotype was seen many times. The chain carries TRBV7-2 and TRBJ2-1, with 11 bases identical to TRBD2. CDR3 length equals 15 residues. Germline CDR1 SGHTA, CDR2 FQGNSA. V shed 5 bases, J shed 9 bases, and the junction held 9 bases outside the gene matches. The CDR3, as DNA: TGTGCCAGCAGCCCAACTAGCGGGGGTTATGGTGAGCAGTTCTTC. Protein: CASSPTSGGYGEQFF. The full variable domain, completed using reference TRBV7-2 and TRBJ2-1, is GAGVSQSPSNKVTEKGKDVELRCDPISGHTALYWYRQSLGQGLEFLIYFQGNSAPDKSGLPSDRFSAERTGGSVSTLTIQRTQQEDSAVYLCASSPTSGGYGEQFFGPGTRLTVL.

This clonotype was counted ten times or more. The chain couples TRBV5-1 to TRBJ2-7, with D possibly being TRBD2 (7 bases). The CDR3 sequence is 14 residues long. CDR1 and CDR2 (germline): SGHRS, YFSETQ. The V end lost 4 bases, the J end lost 3 bases, and 14 bases lay between the germline ends. CDR3 sequence (DNA): TGCGCCAGCAGCCGCCGGGGGGCTTTCTACGAGCAGTACTTC. Translation: CASSRRGAFYEQYF.

This clonotype was counted many times. The chain couples TRBV12-3 or TRBV12-4 to TRBJ1-5; D gene unclear. This CDR3 spans 16 amino acids. Trimming stripped 6 bases from V and 2 bases from J, with 17 bases between. CDR3 protein: CASSSSGGFGNQPQHF. CDR3 nucleotide sequence: TGTGCCAGCAGCTCCTCAGGCGGGTTTGGCAATCAGCCCCAGCATTTT.

This clonotype has just a few counts. This chain joins TRBV5-1 and TRBJ2-2; no clear D gene. V shed 0 bases and J shed 4 bases, with 4 bases lying between them. This CDR3 is 13 amino acids long. CDR1 and CDR2 from the germline V gene are SGHRS and YFSETQ. The CDR3: CASSLVFTGELFF. The CDR3, as DNA: TGCGCCAGCAGCTTGGTTTTCACCGGGGAGCTGTTTTTT. Together with reference TRBV5-1 and TRBJ2-2, the CDR3 gives the full variable domain: KAGVTQTPRYLIKTRGQQVTLSCSPISGHRSVSWYQQTPGQGLQFLFEYFSETQRNKGNFPGRFSGRQFSNSRSEMNVSTLELGDSALYLCASSLVFTGELFFGEGSRLTVL.

This clonotype appeared a few times. The chain combines TRBV3-1 with TRBJ2-7; D is perhaps TRBD2 (5 bases). V lost 4 bases to trimming and J lost 5 bases, with 21 bases between them. This CDR3 region has 16 residues. Germline V lookup: CDR1 LGHDT, CDR2 YNNKEL (reference sequence). CDR3: CASSPIPGNSVHEQYF. CDR3 nucleotides: TGTGCCAGCAGCCCAATCCCCGGGAATTCGGTCCACGAGCAGTACTTC.

This clonotype was seen many times. The chain is built from TRBV2 and TRBJ2-3; D is possibly TRBD2 (5 bases). This CDR3 region has 18 residues. The germline gives CDR1 SNHLY, CDR2 FYNNEI. With 6 bases removed from V and 4 bases from J, the gap between germline ends came to 26 bases. This CDR3 reads CASRPKFNSARRPDTQYF. CDR3 bases: TGTGCCAGCAGACCCAAATTTAATAGCGCTCGGAGACCAGATACGCAGTATTTT.

This clonotype has just a few counts. The chain carries TRBV30 and TRBJ2-1; 8 positions match TRBD2. The CDR3 is 14 amino acids. CDR1 is GTSNPN, CDR2 SVGIG, per germline (reference sequence). V lost 0 bases, J lost 8 bases, and 6 bases stayed unmatched. The CDR3 is CAWSVGSGRDEQFF. The CDR3 DNA reads TGTGCCTGGAGTGTGGGAAGCGGGAGAGATGAGCAGTTCTTC.

This clonotype has ten or more counts. The chain couples TRBV5-5 to TRBJ2-1, with a possible D match to TRBD2 (5 bases). Looked up from germline, CDR1 is SGHKS and CDR2 is YYEKEE (reference sequence). The V gene lost 5 bases and the J gene lost 0 bases, with 15 bases spanning the gap. There are 16 residues in the CDR3. CDR3 nucleotides: TGTGCCAGCAGTACCCCGGGGTCTCTCTCCTACAATGAGCAGTTCTTC. The encoded protein is CASSTPGSLSYNEQFF. The variable domain in full, with the rest retrieved from reference TRBV5-5 and TRBJ2-1, is DAGVTQSPTHLIKTRGQQVTLRCSPISGHKSVSWYQQVLGQGPQFIFQYYEKEERGRGNFPDRFSARQFPNYSSELNVNALLLGDSALYLCASSTPGSLSYNEQFFGPGTRLTVL.

There are many counts of this clonotype. The rearrangement joins TRBV3-1 to TRBJ1-2; D possibly corresponds to TRBD1 (6 bases). This CDR3 is 16 amino acids long. Germline loops: CDR1 LGHDT, CDR2 YNNKEL (reference sequence). V dropped 4 bases and J dropped 6 bases, with 21 bases sitting between them. CDR3: CASSPQARETGNGYTF. The CDR3 DNA sequence: TGTGCCAGCAGCCCACAGGCGAGAGAAACAGGGAATGGCTACACCTTC.